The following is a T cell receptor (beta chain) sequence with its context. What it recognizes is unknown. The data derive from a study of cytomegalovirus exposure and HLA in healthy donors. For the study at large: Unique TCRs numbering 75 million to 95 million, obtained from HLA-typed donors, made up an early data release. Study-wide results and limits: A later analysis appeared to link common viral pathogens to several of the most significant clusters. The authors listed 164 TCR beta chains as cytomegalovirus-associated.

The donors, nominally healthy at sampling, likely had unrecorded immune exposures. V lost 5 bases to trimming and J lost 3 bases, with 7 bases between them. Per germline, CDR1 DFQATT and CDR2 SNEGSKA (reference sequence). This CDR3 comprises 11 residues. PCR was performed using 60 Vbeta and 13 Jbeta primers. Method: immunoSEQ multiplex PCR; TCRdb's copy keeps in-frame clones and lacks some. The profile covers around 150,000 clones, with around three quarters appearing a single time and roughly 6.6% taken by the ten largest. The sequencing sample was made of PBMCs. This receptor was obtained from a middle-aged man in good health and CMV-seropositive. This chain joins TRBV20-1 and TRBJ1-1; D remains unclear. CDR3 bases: TGCAGTGCTGACAAGGACACTGAAGCTTTCTTT. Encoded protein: CSADKDTEAFF.